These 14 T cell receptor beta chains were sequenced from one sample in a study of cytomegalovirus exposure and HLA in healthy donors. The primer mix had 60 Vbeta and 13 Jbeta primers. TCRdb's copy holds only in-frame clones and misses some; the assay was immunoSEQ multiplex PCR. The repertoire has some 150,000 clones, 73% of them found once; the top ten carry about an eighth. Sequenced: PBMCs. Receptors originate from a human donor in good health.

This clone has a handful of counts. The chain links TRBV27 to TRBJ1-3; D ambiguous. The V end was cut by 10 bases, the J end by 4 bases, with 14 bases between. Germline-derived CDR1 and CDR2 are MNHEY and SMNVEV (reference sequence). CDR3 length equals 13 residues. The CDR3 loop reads CATADGEGNTIYF. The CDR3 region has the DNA TGTGCCACCGCCGACGGAGAGGGAAACACCATATATTTT.

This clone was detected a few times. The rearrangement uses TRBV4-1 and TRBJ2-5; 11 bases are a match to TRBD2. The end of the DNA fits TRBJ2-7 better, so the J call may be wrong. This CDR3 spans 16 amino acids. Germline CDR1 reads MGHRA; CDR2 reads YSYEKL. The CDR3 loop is CASSQEGGLAVNEQYF. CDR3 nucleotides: TGCGCCAGCAGCCAAGAAGGGGGACTAGCGGTAAACGAGCAGTACTTC.

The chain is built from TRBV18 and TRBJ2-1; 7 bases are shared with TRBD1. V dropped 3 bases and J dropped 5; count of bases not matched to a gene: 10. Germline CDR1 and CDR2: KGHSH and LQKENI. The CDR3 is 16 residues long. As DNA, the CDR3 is TGTGCCAGCTCACCGGCTTTCGGGACAGTAAACAATGAGCAGTTCTTC. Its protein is CASSPAFGTVNNEQFF.

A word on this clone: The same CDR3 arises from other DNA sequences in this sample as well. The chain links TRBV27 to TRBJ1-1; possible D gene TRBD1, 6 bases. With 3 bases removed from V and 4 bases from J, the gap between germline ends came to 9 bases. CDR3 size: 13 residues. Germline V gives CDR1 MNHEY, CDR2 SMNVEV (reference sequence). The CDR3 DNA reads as TGTGCCAGCAGTTTGAGAGGGGGCACTGAAGCTTTCTTT. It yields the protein CASSLRGGTEAFF.

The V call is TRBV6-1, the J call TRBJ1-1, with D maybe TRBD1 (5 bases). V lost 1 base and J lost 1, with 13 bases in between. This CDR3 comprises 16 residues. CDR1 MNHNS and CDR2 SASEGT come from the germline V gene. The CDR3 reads CASSEEAGLTNTEAFF. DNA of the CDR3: TGTGCCAGCAGTGAAGAGGCGGGACTCACGAACACTGAAGCTTTCTTT.

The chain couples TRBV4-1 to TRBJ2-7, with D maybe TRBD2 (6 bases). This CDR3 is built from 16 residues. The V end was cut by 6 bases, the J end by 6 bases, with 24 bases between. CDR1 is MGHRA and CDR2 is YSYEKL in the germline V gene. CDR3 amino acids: CASSGGGPLFTSEQYF. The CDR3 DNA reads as TGCGCCAGCAGTGGAGGAGGGCCACTCTTTACCTCCGAGCAGTACTTC.

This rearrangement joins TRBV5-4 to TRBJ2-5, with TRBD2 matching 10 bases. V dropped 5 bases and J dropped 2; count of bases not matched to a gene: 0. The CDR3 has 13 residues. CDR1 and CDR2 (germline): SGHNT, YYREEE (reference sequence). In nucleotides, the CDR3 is TGTGCCAGCAGGGGACTAGCGCAAGAGACCCAGTACTTC. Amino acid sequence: CASRGLAQETQYF.

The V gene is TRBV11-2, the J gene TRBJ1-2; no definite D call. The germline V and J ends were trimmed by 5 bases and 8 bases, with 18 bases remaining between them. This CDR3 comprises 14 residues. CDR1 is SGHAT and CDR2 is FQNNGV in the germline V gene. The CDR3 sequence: CASSPEAALGGYTF. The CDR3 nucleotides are TGTGCCAGCAGCCCAGAGGCCGCTCTCGGGGGCTACACCTTC. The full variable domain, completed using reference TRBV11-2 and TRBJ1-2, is EAGVAQSPRYKIIEKRQSVAFWCNPISGHATLYWYQQILGQGPKLLIQFQNNGVVDDSQLPKDRFSAERLKGVDSTLKIQPAKLEDSAVYLCASSPEAALGGYTFGSGTRLTVV.

The chain's CDR3 is CASSFARATNEKLFF. The CDR3 coding sequence is TGTGCCAGCAGTTTCGCGAGAGCAACTAATGAAAAACTGTTTTTT. The rearrangement uses TRBV28 and TRBJ1-4; no firm D call. The CDR3 totals 15 residues. Germline loops: CDR1 MDHEN, CDR2 SYDVKM. With 3 bases removed from V and 0 bases from J, the gap between germline ends came to 8 bases.

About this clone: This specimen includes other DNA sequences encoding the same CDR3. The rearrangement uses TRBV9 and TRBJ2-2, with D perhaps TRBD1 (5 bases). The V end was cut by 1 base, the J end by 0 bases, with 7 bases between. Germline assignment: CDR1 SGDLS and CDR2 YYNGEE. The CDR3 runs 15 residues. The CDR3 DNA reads TGTGCCAGCAGCGTATGGGGCTCGAACACCGGGGAGCTGTTTTTT. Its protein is CASSVWGSNTGELFF.

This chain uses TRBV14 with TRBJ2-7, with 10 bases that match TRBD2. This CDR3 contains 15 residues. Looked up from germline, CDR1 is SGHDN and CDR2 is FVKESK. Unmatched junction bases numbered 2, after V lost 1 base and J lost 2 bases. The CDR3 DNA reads TGTGCCAGCAGCCAAGTCCTAGCGGGGGCCTACGAGCAGTACTTC. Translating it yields CASSQVLAGAYEQYF.

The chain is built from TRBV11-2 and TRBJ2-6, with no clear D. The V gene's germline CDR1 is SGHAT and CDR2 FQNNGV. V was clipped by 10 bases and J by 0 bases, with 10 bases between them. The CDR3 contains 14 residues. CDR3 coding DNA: TGTGCCACCCCTATAAGCTCTGGGGCCAACGTCCTGACTTTC. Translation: CATPISSGANVLTF.

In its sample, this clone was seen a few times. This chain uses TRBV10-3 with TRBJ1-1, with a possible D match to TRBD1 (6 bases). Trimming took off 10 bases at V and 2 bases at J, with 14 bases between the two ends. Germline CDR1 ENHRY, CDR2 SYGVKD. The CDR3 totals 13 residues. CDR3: CANAQGQNTEAFF. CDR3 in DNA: TGTGCCAACGCTCAGGGGCAAAACACTGAAGCTTTCTTT.

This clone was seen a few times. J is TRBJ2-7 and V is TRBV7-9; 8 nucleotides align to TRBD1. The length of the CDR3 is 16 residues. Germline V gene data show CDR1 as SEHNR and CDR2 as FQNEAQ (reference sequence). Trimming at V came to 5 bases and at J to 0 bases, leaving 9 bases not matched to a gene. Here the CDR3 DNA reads TGTGCCAGCAGCCTCGTAGTTGGGACAGGCTCCTACGAGCAGTACTTC. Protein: CASSLVVGTGSYEQYF.